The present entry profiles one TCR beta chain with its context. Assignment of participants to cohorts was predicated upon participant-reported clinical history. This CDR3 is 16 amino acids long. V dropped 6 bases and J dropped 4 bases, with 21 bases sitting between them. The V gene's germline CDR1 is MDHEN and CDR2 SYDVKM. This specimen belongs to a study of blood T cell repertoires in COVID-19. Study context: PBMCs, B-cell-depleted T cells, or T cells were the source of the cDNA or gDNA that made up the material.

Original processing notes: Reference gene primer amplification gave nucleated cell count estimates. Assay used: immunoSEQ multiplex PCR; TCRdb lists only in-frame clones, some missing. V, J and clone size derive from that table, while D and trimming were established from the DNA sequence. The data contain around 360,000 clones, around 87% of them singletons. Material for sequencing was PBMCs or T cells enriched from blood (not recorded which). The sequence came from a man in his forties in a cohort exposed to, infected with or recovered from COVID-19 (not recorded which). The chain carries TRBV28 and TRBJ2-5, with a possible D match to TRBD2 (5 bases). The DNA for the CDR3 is TGTGCCAGCAGCCCCGGAATTGAGGGATGGAGAGAGACCCAGTACTTC. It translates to CASSPGIEGWRETQYF.